This T cell receptor beta chain was sequenced in a study of blood T cell repertoires in COVID-19. On the study more broadly: Samples representing acute and convalescent COVID-19 were sourced from the United States, Italy and Spain. Sources were T cells, B-cell-depleted T cells, or PBMCs; the material itself was cDNA or gDNA.

Per the original data handling: Amplified reference gene primers provided the basis for estimating nucleated cell counts. Using immunoSEQ multiplex PCR, the repertoire was profiled, and TCRdb retains in-frame clones only, with some absent. That table supplies the V and J calls and clone size; D and trimming were determined from the DNA. This table holds hundreds of thousands of clones, around 88% found once. The CDR3 consists of 19 residues. The V gene end was trimmed by 4 bases and the J gene end by 0 bases; junction bases not matched to a gene: 8. The germline V gene encodes CDR1 SEHNR and CDR2 FQNEAQ (reference sequence).

The sequenced material came from peripheral blood. This clonotype originated in a man aged 40-49 years with acute or convalescent COVID-19. The V call is TRBV7-9, the J call TRBJ2-4, with 14 bases fitting TRBD2. The CDR3 is CASSSGLAGGPLAKNIQYF. As DNA, the CDR3 is TGTGCCAGCAGCTCTGGACTAGCGGGGGGACCTCTAGCCAAAAACATTCAGTACTTC.